Presented here are 13 T cell receptor beta chains from one specimen sequenced in a study of Ad26.COV2.S vaccination and SARS-CoV-2 variants. The method was immunoSEQ multiplex PCR; TCRdb's version includes in-frame clones alone and lacks a portion of them. The sample contains about 440,000 clones, 70% to 90% of which appear only once. The treatment is: approximately 18 received Ad26.COV2.S at low or high dose, single or two shots; a few received placebo; per-sample allocation not given. The study sampled participants on day 63 after the first vaccine or placebo injection. This specimen consisted of peripheral blood, obtained in a trial of Ad26.COV2.S vaccine versus placebo. Source of these receptors: a person aged 18-65 years who received the Ad26.COV2.S COVID-19 vaccine or a placebo.

The chain employs TRBV9 and TRBJ1-1; D possibly corresponds to TRBD1 (5 bases). CDR3 length equals 15 residues. Germline CDR1 is SGDLS and CDR2 is YYNGEE. V lost 1 base, J lost 4 bases, and 14 bases lay in between. CDR3 in amino acids: CASSVQTGRGTEAFF. CDR3 DNA sequence: TGTGCCAGCAGCGTACAAACCGGGAGGGGCACTGAAGCTTTCTTT.

This chain uses TRBV19 with TRBJ1-2, with D perhaps TRBD1 (5 bases). This CDR3 contains 15 residues. Germline CDR1 reads LNHDA; CDR2 reads SQIVND (reference sequence). V dropped 6 bases and J dropped 8 bases, with 22 bases sitting between them. The CDR3 DNA reads TGTGCCAGTAGAGGGGACCCTTTGTCCTCCCTAGGCTACACCTTC. It codes for CASRGDPLSSLGYTF. Using reference TRBV19 and TRBJ1-2 for the parts outside the CDR3, the full variable domain is DGGITQSPKYLFRKEGQNVTLSCEQNLNHDAMYWYRQDPGQGLRLIYYSQIVNDFQKGDIAEGYSVSREKKESFPLTVTSAQKNPTAFYLCASRGDPLSSLGYTFGSGTRLTVV.

The chain links TRBV7-2 to TRBJ2-2; 9 nucleotides align to TRBD1. V shed 3 bases, J shed 3 bases, and the junction held 2 bases outside the gene matches. The CDR3 consists of 15 residues. Germline loops: CDR1 SGHTA, CDR2 FQGNSA. The CDR3 DNA reads as TGTGCCAGCAGCTTCGGACAGGGGTACACCGGGGAGCTGTTTTTT. As protein: CASSFGQGYTGELFF.

The chain combines TRBV7-8 with TRBJ2-1; D possibly corresponds to TRBD2 (6 bases). V was cut by 5 bases and J by 0 bases, with 20 bases left in between. The CDR3 totals 18 residues. Germline V CDR1 and CDR2: SGHVS, FQNEAQ. The CDR3 here is CASSPAGRGTSSYNEQFF. As DNA, the CDR3 is TGTGCCAGCAGCCCTGCAGGGCGGGGCACCAGCTCCTACAATGAGCAGTTCTTC.

This clone has a handful of counts. The V gene is TRBV7-9, the J gene TRBJ1-5; TRBD1 might be the D (6 bases). The ends were cut back, 1 base at V and 4 bases at J, with 17 bases in the middle. From germline, CDR1 is SEHNR and CDR2 FQNEAQ (reference sequence). This CDR3 spans 17 amino acids. The chain's CDR3 is CASSLGAGGQPNQPQHF. The CDR3 bases are TGTGCCAGCAGCTTAGGGGCTGGGGGACAACCAAATCAGCCCCAGCATTTT. Together with reference TRBV7-9 and TRBJ1-5, the CDR3 gives the full variable domain: DTGVSQNPRHKITKRGQNVTFRCDPISEHNRLYWYRQTLGQGPEFLTYFQNEAQLEKSRLLSDRFSAERPKGSFSTLEIQRTEQGDSAMYLCASSLGAGGQPNQPQHFGDGTRLSIL.

V gene TRBV5-6 combines with J gene TRBJ2-5; TRBD2 agrees at 7 bases. J lost 3 bases, V lost 2 bases, and 7 bases had no gene match. Germline CDR1 is SGHDT and CDR2 is YYEEEE. The CDR3 length is 15 residues. The chain's CDR3 is CASSFRGTMEETQYF. The CDR3 bases are TGTGCCAGCAGCTTCCGCGGGACTATGGAAGAGACCCAGTACTTC.

Remarks on this clone: It is unclear where the CDR3 begins or ends on the DNA, so no DNA is shown, and the CDR3 is as TCRdb lists it. This chain connects TRBV28 to TRBJ2-2; the table's D call, TRBD2, was not checked against the DNA. The CDR3 contains 15 residues when both ends are counted. From germline, CDR1 is MDHEN and CDR2 SYDVKM. The CDR3 sequence: CASSRGGSAPGSCFF.

The V and J genes are TRBV15 and TRBJ1-2, with 7 bases matching TRBD1. The germline V gene has CDR1 LNHNV and CDR2 YYDKDF (reference sequence). Trimming cost V 0 bases and J 7 bases; bases outside gene matches: 11. The CDR3 is made up of 16 amino acids. Written as DNA, the CDR3 is TGTGCCACCAGCAGAGATAATTTAGCAGGGGGTTTTGGCTACACCTTC. Encoded protein: CATSRDNLAGGFGYTF.

The chain employs TRBV20-1 and TRBJ1-3; D is ambiguous. Germline CDR1 and CDR2: DFQATT and SNEGSKA (reference sequence). This CDR3 region has 13 residues. The V gene lost 3 bases and the J gene lost 6 bases, with 12 bases spanning the gap. CDR3 sequence (DNA): TGCAGTGCTAGTTTCGATCTTAAAAACACCATATATTTT. This translates into CSASFDLKNTIYF.

The chain combines TRBV19 with TRBJ2-2; D perhaps matches TRBD1 (5 bases). V was shortened by 5 bases and J by 0 bases, with 10 bases between the two germline ends. This CDR3 is built from 15 residues. The germline V gene encodes CDR1 LNHDA and CDR2 SQIVND (reference sequence). CDR3 sequence (DNA): TGTGCCAGTAGTTACGGCAGGGCGAACACCGGGGAGCTGTTTTTT. Protein: CASSYGRANTGELFF.

The rearrangement joins TRBV30 to TRBJ1-1; D is undetermined. This CDR3 region has 12 residues. Germline V gene lookup returns CDR1 GTSNPN and CDR2 SVGIG (reference sequence). V was trimmed by 2 bases and J by 11 bases, leaving 15 bases between them. In nucleotides, the CDR3 is TGTGCCTGGAGTTTCCCCCCCGGGGAGGCTTTCTTT. This gives the protein CAWSFPPGEAFF.

This clone showed up just a few times. This chain joins TRBV7-9 and TRBJ2-7, with 12 nucleotides matching TRBD2. Germline loops: CDR1 SEHNR, CDR2 FQNEAQ (reference sequence). With 4 bases clipped from V and 1 base from J, the junction kept 2 bases outside the gene matches. The CDR3 is 15 amino acids. DNA of the CDR3: TGTGCCAGCAGCTCCCTAGCGGGAGGGTCCTACGAGCAGTACTTC. This encodes CASSSLAGGSYEQYF.

In regard to this clone: The sample holds other DNA sequences that translate to the same CDR3. The chain joins TRBV7-9 to TRBJ1-1; no reliable D call. V gave up 1 base and J gave up 2 bases, with 5 bases separating them. This CDR3 contains 13 residues. CDR1 is SEHNR and CDR2 is FQNEAQ in the germline V gene (reference sequence). The CDR3 coding sequence is TGTGCCAGCAGCTTAGAAGGAAACACTGAAGCTTTCTTT. Translation gives CASSLEGNTEAFF.